Each of the 32 T cell receptor beta chains below was sequenced from the same sample in a study of T cells in Graves' hyperthyroidism and ophthalmopathy. Researchers took RNA transcripts and amplified the TCR beta CDR3 regions from them. The HTBI primer set drove a first-round RT-PCR of the TCR CDR3. TCRdb analysed the multiplex PCR reads with MiXCR anew, one entry per CDR3 protein. The repertoire consists of fewer than 750,000 distinct CDR3 sequences, with about 14% occurring once and the leading ten covering approximately 12%. Specimen: blood. Source of these receptors: a woman aged 45-59 years with Graves' ophthalmopathy.

This clonotype showed up many times. The chain is built from TRBV12-5 and TRBJ1-5; tentative D call: TRBD1 (5 bases). From germline, CDR1 is LGHNT and CDR2 FRNRAP. V dropped 1 base and J dropped 4 bases, with 23 bases sitting between them. The CDR3 consists of 19 residues. As DNA, the CDR3 is TGTGCTAGTGGTTTGGCACGGACATTACTTTCGGCAGGTAATCAGCCCCAGCATTTT. Translated, it gives CASGLARTLLSAGNQPQHF.

This clonotype was seen many times. The genes are TRBV28 and TRBJ2-3; 7 bases fit TRBD1. Germline V gene lookup returns CDR1 MDHEN and CDR2 SYDVKM. Unmatched junction bases numbered 2, after V lost 0 bases and J lost 2 bases. The CDR3 consists of 15 residues. CDR3 sequence reads: CASSLWTGNTDTQYF. The CDR3 bases are TGTGCCAGCAGTTTATGGACAGGGAACACAGATACGCAGTATTTT.

This clonotype has only a few counts. The chain carries TRBV2 and TRBJ2-1; 11 bases line up with TRBD1. The CDR3 runs to 13 residues. Germline CDR1 and CDR2: SNHLY and FYNNEI. Trimming removed 8 bases from V and 10 bases from J; junction bases left unmatched: 7. The CDR3 DNA reads as TGTGCCAGCCCTGGACAGGGGGCAGGGGAGCAGTTCTTC. This translates into CASPGQGAGEQFF.

This clonotype showed up many times. The gene calls are TRBV5-6 and TRBJ1-1; D perhaps matches TRBD1 (6 bases). Germline CDR1 reads SGHDT; CDR2 reads YYEEEE. This CDR3 comprises 17 residues. V lost 0 bases and J 1 base, leaving 16 bases between the germline ends. CDR3 bases: TGTGCCAGCAGCTTGGAACAGGGTTTCCCCGGGAACACTGAAGCTTTCTTT. This codes for CASSLEQGFPGNTEAFF.

This clonotype came up many times. The chain links TRBV15 to TRBJ2-1; 9 nucleotides agree with TRBD2. Trimming cost V 4 bases and J 7 bases; bases outside gene matches: 8. This CDR3 region has 15 residues. CDR1 is LNHNV, CDR2 YYDKDF, per germline (reference sequence). This chain's CDR3 is CATSIAGERGNEQFF. The CDR3 DNA is TGTGCCACCAGCATAGCGGGAGAAAGGGGGAATGAGCAGTTCTTC.

This clonotype showed up just a few times. The rearrangement joins TRBV6-4 to TRBJ1-1; 8 bases map to TRBD1. The CDR3 is made up of 13 amino acids. The germline gives CDR1 MRHNA, CDR2 SNTAGT. V shed 5 bases, J shed 4 bases, and the junction held 3 bases outside the gene matches. The CDR3 region has the DNA TGTGCCAGCAGTTCGACAGGGGCCACTGAAGCTTTCTTT. It yields the protein CASSSTGATEAFF.

The chain joins TRBV29-1 to TRBJ2-3; tentative D call: TRBD1 (5 bases). The length of the CDR3 is 12 residues. CDR1 and CDR2 (germline): SQVTM, ANQGSEA. V lost 5 bases and J lost 2, with 8 bases in between. Here the CDR3 reads CSVRGITDTQYF. For the CDR3, the DNA is TGCAGCGTTAGGGGAATCACAGATACGCAGTATTTT.

The chain joins TRBV20-1 to TRBJ1-5, with D unresolved. The germline V gene has CDR1 DFQATT and CDR2 SNEGSKA (reference sequence). The V end lost 3 bases, the J end lost 3 bases, and 9 bases lay between the germline ends. CDR3 length: 13 residues. CDR3 nucleotide sequence: TGCAGTGCTAGGTCCCTACTCAATCAGCCCCAGCATTTT. Protein product: CSARSLLNQPQHF.

This clonotype was detected ten times or more. The chain has TRBV6-2 or TRBV6-3 and TRBJ2-7, with a weak D call TRBD1 (5 bases). Germline CDR1 reads MNHEY; CDR2 reads SVGEGT. The CDR3 has 16 amino acids. Trimming cost V 1 base and J 0 bases, with 13 bases left between them. CDR3 residues: CASSYYWQGSSYEQYF. In nucleotides, the CDR3 is TGTGCCAGCAGTTACTACTGGCAGGGATCCTCCTACGAGCAGTACTTC.

This clonotype has ten or more counts. V and J are TRBV7-2 and TRBJ2-1; perhaps TRBD2 as D (6 bases). V lost 6 bases to trimming and J lost 7 bases, with 19 bases between them. The germline V gene encodes CDR1 SGHTA and CDR2 FQGNSA. The CDR3 extends over 15 amino acids. The CDR3 bases are TGTGCCAGCAGGCGGGGACCCCTCGGCGGAAATGAGCAGTTCTTC. Translating it yields CASRRGPLGGNEQFF.

The chain links TRBV6-1 to TRBJ2-3, with TRBD2 matching 8 bases. CDR1 is MNHNS, CDR2 SASEGT, per germline. J lost 8 bases, V lost 7 bases, and 8 bases had no gene match. This CDR3 region has 13 residues. CDR3 bases: TGTGCCAGCAATCAGCTCACTAGCGGTACGCAGTATTTT. Amino acid sequence: CASNQLTSGTQYF.

This clonotype was counted at least ten times. This chain links TRBV24-1 with TRBJ1-2; 8 bases align to TRBD1. Trimming took 7 bases from V and 5 from J; bases not matched to a gene: 5. The CDR3 has 13 residues. The germline V gene encodes CDR1 KGHDR and CDR2 SFDVKD. The CDR3 loop reads CATSQGADYGYTF. The CDR3 region has the DNA TGTGCCACCAGCCAGGGGGCGGATTATGGCTACACCTTC.

The V gene is TRBV20-1, the J gene TRBJ2-7, with 12 bases identical to TRBD1. Germline V gives CDR1 DFQATT, CDR2 SNEGSKA (reference sequence). J lost 2 bases, V lost 5 bases, and 16 bases had no gene match. CDR3 length equals 18 residues. CDR3 DNA sequence: TGCAGTGCTTTGGGGACAGGGGGCCCGACGCCGACTACCTACGAGCAGTACTTC. The encoded protein is CSALGTGGPTPTTYEQYF.

This clonotype was seen ten or more times. V and J are TRBV7-9 and TRBJ2-5; a weak D match, TRBD2 (5 bases). The germline V gene encodes CDR1 SEHNR and CDR2 FQNEAQ (reference sequence). This CDR3 is built from 14 residues. The V gene lost 3 bases and the J gene lost 5 bases, with 13 bases spanning the gap. Written as DNA, the CDR3 is TGTGCCAGCAGCTTGCTACTCGGCGGGGAGACCCAGTACTTC. Translation gives CASSLLLGGETQYF.

This clonotype came up many times. V usage is TRBV27 and J usage is TRBJ2-5; 10 bases line up with TRBD1. V lost 5 bases, J lost 6 bases, and 6 bases stayed unmatched. Germline V gene sequence: CDR1 MNHEY, CDR2 SMNVEV (reference sequence). The CDR3 extends over 14 amino acids. DNA for the CDR3: TGTGCCAGCAGTAGGGGACAGGGGAGTCAGACCCAGTACTTC. Protein product: CASSRGQGSQTQYF.

The sample holds a few counts of this clonotype. The CDR3 bases are TGTGCCAGCAGCCCGCCTGAGGGACTAGCGGGAGATTTAGAGCAGTTCTTC. It is translated as CASSPPEGLAGDLEQFF. The chain links TRBV7-9 to TRBJ2-1; 14 bases agree with TRBD2. CDR3 length: 17 amino acids. Germline V gives CDR1 SEHNR, CDR2 FQNEAQ (reference sequence). J gave up 10 bases and V 5 bases, and 13 bases lay outside the gene matches.

This clonotype was counted a few times. V and J are TRBV28 and TRBJ1-2; TRBD1 aligns across 7 bases. The V gene's germline CDR1 is MDHEN and CDR2 SYDVKM. V gave up 6 bases and J gave up 7 bases; unmatched junction bases: 23. The CDR3 is 18 amino acids. In DNA form, the CDR3 reads TGTGCCAGCAGGGATTCCTCCCGGGACAGTCCTGGAATGCTTGGCTACACCTTC. This translates into CASRDSSRDSPGMLGYTF.

CDR3 residues: CASRFTVTDVFTNEQFF. The CDR3 coding sequence is TGCGCCAGCAGATTTACAGTGACTGACGTGTTTACGAATGAGCAGTTCTTC. V gene TRBV10-2 combines with J gene TRBJ2-1; unclear D gene. The CDR3 contains 17 residues. Trimming shortened V by 6 bases and J by 7 bases, and 25 bases separated the two germline ends. Germline-derived CDR1 and CDR2 are WSHSY and SAAADI.

The table lists this clonotype with many counts. The chain employs TRBV7-3 and TRBJ2-1; 8 bases agree with TRBD2. The CDR3 is 15 residues long. V lost 5 bases, J lost 6 bases, and 9 bases stayed unmatched. The germline V gene has CDR1 SGHTA and CDR2 FQGTGA. CDR3 loop: CASSPGVAGSNEQFF. CDR3 nucleotide sequence: TGTGCCAGCAGCCCGGGGGTAGCGGGATCCAATGAGCAGTTCTTC.

This clonotype was observed a handful of times. The rearrangement links TRBV5-6 to TRBJ1-5; D is unresolved. The V gene's germline CDR1 is SGHDT and CDR2 YYEEEE. The V and J ends lost 4 bases and 0 bases respectively, with 14 bases between them. The CDR3 spans 16 residues. CDR3 protein: CASSPNGVYSNQPQHF. CDR3 nucleotides: TGTGCCAGCAGCCCAAATGGTGTTTATAGCAATCAGCCCCAGCATTTT.

This clonotype was recorded many times. The chain combines TRBV19 with TRBJ2-1, with D maybe TRBD2 (5 bases). The CDR3 is 13 residues long. Trimming shortened V by 7 bases and J by 4 bases, and 11 bases separated the two germline ends. Germline assignment: CDR1 LNHDA and CDR2 SQIVND (reference sequence). CDR3 residues: CASTLGEYNEQFF. For the CDR3, the DNA is TGTGCCAGTACCCTGGGAGAGTACAATGAGCAGTTCTTC.

V is TRBV29-1 and J is TRBJ1-3; no definite D call. Germline V gene data show CDR1 as SQVTM and CDR2 as ANQGSEA. Between the trimmed V and J ends, which lost 3 bases and 0 bases, there was a span of 6 bases. The length of the CDR3 is 13 residues. CDR3 nucleotide sequence: TGCAGCGTTGATGGGCACTCTGGAAACACCATATATTTT. Its protein is CSVDGHSGNTIYF.

This clonotype occurred a few times. At one boundary the junction diverges from the germline segment, which might be a read error. The chain has TRBV10-2 and TRBJ1-5; perhaps TRBD1 as D (5 bases). CDR1 is WSHSY, CDR2 SAAADI, per germline. The CDR3 loop spans 14 amino acids. DNA of the CDR3: TGCACCAGCAGTCGGGACCTCCGGGCACAGCCCCAGCATTTT. This sequence encodes CTSSRDLRAQPQHF.

The chain uses TRBV7-2 and TRBJ2-5, with 15 bases lining up with TRBD2. The CDR3 runs to 15 residues. CDR1 and CDR2 (germline): SGHTA, FQGNSA. The junction had 4 bases not matched to a gene; V was cut back by 6 bases and J by 5 bases. CDR3 loop: CASRYGLAGGETQYF. In DNA form, the CDR3 reads TGTGCCAGCAGATACGGACTAGCGGGGGGGGAGACCCAGTACTTC.

This clonotype was picked up many times. The chain joins TRBV5-1 to TRBJ2-5, with D uncertain. Germline loops: CDR1 SGHRS, CDR2 YFSETQ. The CDR3 loop spans 14 amino acids. V lost 5 bases and J lost 1, with 12 bases in between. As DNA, the CDR3 is TGCGCCAGCAGTATTATTCCCGGCCAAGAGACCCAGTACTTC. Translating gives CASSIIPGQETQYF.

This clonotype was picked up many times. The chain employs TRBV28 and TRBJ1-5, with TRBD1 matching over 9 bases. This CDR3 has 17 amino acids. The germline gives CDR1 MDHEN, CDR2 SYDVKM. V gave up 3 bases and J gave up 1 base; unmatched junction bases: 7. The CDR3 coding sequence is TGTGCCAGCAGTTTTTTGGACAGGGGTGGCAGCAATCAGCCCCAGCATTTT. Its translation is CASSFLDRGGSNQPQHF.

With regard to this clonotype: Just one base apart from a much larger clone, this may be a read error. The chain uses TRBV14 and TRBJ2-1, with 11 positions matching TRBD2. This CDR3 contains 19 residues. CDR1 SGHDN and CDR2 FVKESK come from the germline V gene. The DNA of the CDR3 is TGTGCCAGCAGCCAAGATGCGTCTAGCGGGAGGACCTCCTACAATGGGCAGTTCTTC. This sequence encodes CASSQDASSGRTSYNGQFF.

This clonotype occurred a few times. The J gene is TRBJ2-3, the V gene TRBV10-3, with 9 bases lining up with TRBD2. Germline V gene lookup returns CDR1 ENHRY and CDR2 SYGVKD. This CDR3 region has 16 residues. V lost 3 bases and J lost 4; bases outside the gene matches: 8. CDR3 DNA sequence: TGTGCCATCAGTGAAGGTAGCGGGAGAAAGTCAGATACGCAGTATTTT. Translating it yields CAISEGSGRKSDTQYF.

This clonotype turned up a few times. This chain uses TRBV29-1 with TRBJ2-3; D is perhaps TRBD1 (6 bases). Trimming stripped 6 bases from V and 8 bases from J, with 18 bases between. Germline V gene lookup returns CDR1 SQVTM and CDR2 ANQGSEA. This CDR3 is 13 amino acids long. CDR3 nucleotide sequence: TGCAGCGTAGAATACAGGGTAAAGTTTACGCAGTATTTT. It encodes CSVEYRVKFTQYF.

J is TRBJ2-3 and V is TRBV20-1; the match to TRBD2 covers 10 bases. Unmatched junction bases numbered 8, after V lost 0 bases and J lost 2 bases. CDR1 and CDR2 (germline): DFQATT, SNEGSKA (reference sequence). The CDR3 runs to 17 residues. CDR3 region: CSARDFSGRSYTDTQYF. The CDR3 nucleotides read TGCAGTGCTAGAGATTTTAGCGGGAGGTCCTACACAGATACGCAGTATTTT.

The CDR3 sequence is CSVRAVENIQYF. The CDR3 DNA reads TGCAGCGTTAGGGCGGTGGAAAACATTCAGTACTTC. This chain links TRBV29-1 with TRBJ2-4; D remains unclear. V shed 5 bases and J shed 5 bases, with 10 bases lying between them. Germline-derived CDR1 and CDR2 are SQVTM and ANQGSEA. The CDR3 has 12 amino acids.

The rearrangement joins TRBV5-1 to TRBJ2-5; TRBD2 matches at 9 bases. Germline CDR1 reads SGHRS; CDR2 reads YFSETQ. The V gene end was trimmed by 4 bases and the J gene end by 0 bases; junction bases not matched to a gene: 7. This CDR3 is built from 16 residues. CDR3 loop: CASSLRLAANQETQYF. CDR3 nucleotides: TGCGCCAGCAGCCTTAGACTAGCGGCTAACCAAGAGACCCAGTACTTC.